The clone carrying this TCR beta chain was seen a few times. Its antigen is undetermined. The data stem from a study of early T cells in non-severe SARS-CoV-2 infection. Overall study context: The authors sequenced bulk RNA from unsorted whole blood, leaving chains unpaired. Overall study results and limits: Matching with VDJdb favored anti-spike CD8 responses (missing private and CD4 specificities).

The CDR3 is 12 amino acids. Individually, cDNA molecules had unique molecular identifiers attached to them. MiXCR was run by TCRdb on the 5' RACE reads, yielding one entry per CDR3 protein. Of 80,000 to 95,000 distinct CDR3 sequences listed, approximately 13% are singletons. The source is an adult who was a healthcare worker with PCR-confirmed SARS-CoV-2 infection or an uninfected control (not recorded which). The sequencing sample was made of whole blood. The chain is built from TRBV21-1 and TRBJ1-5; the table calls TRBD1, which could not be checked here. TRBV21-1 is a documented pseudogene. CDR3 in amino acids: CASGGSNQPQHF. The CDR3 nucleotides are TGTGCCAGCGGGGGGAGCAATCAGCCCCAGCATTTT.